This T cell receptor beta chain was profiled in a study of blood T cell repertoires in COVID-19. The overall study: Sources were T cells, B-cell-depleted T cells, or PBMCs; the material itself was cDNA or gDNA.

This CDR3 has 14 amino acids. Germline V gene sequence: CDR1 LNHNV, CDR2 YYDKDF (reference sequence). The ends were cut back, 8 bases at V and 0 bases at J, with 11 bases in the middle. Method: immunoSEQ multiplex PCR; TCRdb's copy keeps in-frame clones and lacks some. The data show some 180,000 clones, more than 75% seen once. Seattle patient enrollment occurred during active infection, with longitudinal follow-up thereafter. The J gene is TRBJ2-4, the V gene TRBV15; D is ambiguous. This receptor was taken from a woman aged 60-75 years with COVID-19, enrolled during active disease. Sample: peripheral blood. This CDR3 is CATGPHLAKNIQYF. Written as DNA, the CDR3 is TGTGCCACCGGGCCTCACCTAGCCAAAAACATTCAGTACTTC.